The subject of this entry is one TCR beta chain. This clone was found many times. Its antigen remains undetermined. No base-level quality is on record; no much larger clone is a single base apart. A single peripheral blood draw of around 120 mL on average was collected from each donor into heparinised tubes. A BD FACSAria II and a panel including CD45RO, CCR7, CD25, CD127, CD95 and CD27 were used to sort naive, central memory, regulatory and stem cell-like memory CD4+ T cells. A purity above 95% was achieved for all sorted populations. PBMCs were isolated right away by Lymphoprep density gradient centrifugation and were stained directly, without culture. So that batch effects would be minimized, each experiment stained and sorted samples in pairs, pairing one healthy donor with one patient. The sample is drawn from a study of beta chain features in type 1 diabetes (dated by TCRdb to the late 2010s). Background for the entire study: No differences in mean age, gender distribution, total cell number or subset yield were found between patients and healthy donors. A total of about 99,000,000 sorted cells were examined across all samples, and RNA yield correlated strongly with the number of cells per subset. The study compared TCRB repertoires of sorted circulating CD4+ T cell subsets between recently diagnosed type 1 diabetes patients and matched healthy donors. Regulatory and stem cell-like memory subsets were isolated from only 8 patients and roughly 8 healthy donors, whereas naive and central memory subsets came from all 28 donors. General findings and caveats noted by the study authors: HLA sub-analyses involved small numbers of individuals, so any influence of HLA type on TCRB rearrangement remained unresolved. Naive, central memory and regulatory TCRB repertoires appeared more similar among patients than among healthy donors. At VDJ recombination sites, patients with type 1 diabetes made fewer insertions and deleted more nucleotides, a pattern implying thymic rearrangement abnormalities. Sequencing cDNA rather than genomic DNA could over-represent highly expressing activated cells, although activation and CD3 levels did not differ between groups. A moderate but significant shortening of TCRB CDR3 length was observed in type 1 diabetes patients in all four CD4+ subsets. PCR might favor shorter templates, but patient and control samples were amplified and corrected together, so any skew would affect both groups equally.

The High Capacity cDNA Reverse Transcription Kit was used to reverse transcribe all of the isolated RNA, meaning that expressed TCRB transcripts were what got sequenced. Deep immunoSEQ sequencing was applied to naive, central memory and regulatory T cell samples, giving an average of roughly 3.3 million total reads per sample. Sorted cells were lysed in RLT buffer, and RNA was extracted using DNase-treated RNeasy Micro or Mini kits according to cell number. To prevent cross-contamination, each cell subset was processed individually, whereas patient and healthy donor samples were processed jointly. The immunoSEQ multiplex PCR was used to amplify TCRB sequences from cDNA, generating 87-bp fragments that spanned the CDR3 region. Sequencing of the amplicons was performed on the Illumina HiSeq platform. Processing in the source paper ran as follows. Synthetic template baselines were used to correct PCR bias computationally, reads within Hamming distance 2 were collapsed, and singletons that could not be merged were discarded. By aligning reads against IMGT, V, D and J genes, CDR3 length, and insertions or deletions at six rearrangement sites were assigned. Within each subset, clonotype counts were normalized to sorted cell number, and only after that were true diversity and Gini coefficients computed with the tcR R package. The overlap coefficient, calculated on TCRB nucleotide sequences, was used to quantify repertoire sharing. In its TCRdb copy, this immuneACCESS table keeps in-frame sequences only and misses some clones. Where compared with another copy, unresolved V genes explain less than half of these, and the others have no known cause. V and J calls and clone size come straight from that table; D and trimming were deduced from the DNA. In all, the sample holds around 140,000 clones, and 9% to 10% of those were seen once. 0.55% to 0.65% of the sample rests with the top ten.

From a lookup of the germline V gene, CDR1 and CDR2 are SGHDN and FVKESK. Trimming removed 2 bases from V and 4 bases from J; the gene matches leave 16 bases unexplained. From the cysteine up to the phenylalanine, the CDR3 has a length of 19 residues. Of all the DNA, just the CDR3 is kept, 57 bases in frame from base 1. Sequencing was carried out using central memory CD4+ T cells from blood. This TCR came from a woman aged 40 to 50 in good health. Here the chain combines TRBV14 and TRBJ2-3, with TRBD1 identical over 9 junction bases. The nucleotide sequence is given as TGTGCCAGCAGCCAATTTGGAGGGCTTCGGACAGGGGCCGCAGATACGCAGTATTTT. It specifies CASSQFGGLRTGAADTQYF.